What follows are 10 T cell receptor beta chains derived from one specimen sequenced in a study of shared clonotypes between healthy human individuals. Clones were read by immunoSEQ multiplex PCR, and TCRdb kept only the in-frame ones, dropping some. The table shows approximately 2.4 million clones, with around 95% occurring only once. The specimen sequenced was naive CD4+ T cells sorted from blood. The sample's subset: CD45RA+ positively selected. All receptors derive from a man aged 18 to 30 in good health.

The V and J genes are TRBV29-1 and TRBJ1-2; tentative D call: TRBD1 (5 bases). V was trimmed by 4 bases and J by 2 bases, leaving 17 bases between them. The CDR3 totals 15 residues. Germline V gene sequence: CDR1 SQVTM, CDR2 ANQGSEA. The CDR3 spells CSVAAGSGGNYGYTF. CDR3 sequence (DNA): TGCAGCGTTGCCGCCGGGAGCGGGGGGAACTATGGCTACACCTTC.

The rearrangement links TRBV9 to TRBJ2-7, with D hard to call. There are 15 residues in the CDR3. The germline V gene has CDR1 SGDLS and CDR2 YYNGEE. V was clipped by 0 bases and J by 0 bases, with 10 bases between them. Here the CDR3 reads CASSVAPSSSYEQYF. CDR3 DNA sequence: TGTGCCAGCAGCGTAGCCCCTAGTAGCTCCTACGAGCAGTACTTC.

In DNA form, the CDR3 reads TGTGCCAGCAGCTTAGCGGAAATCGGGACTGAAGCTTTCTTT. This codes for CASSLAEIGTEAFF. V and J are TRBV7-9 and TRBJ1-1; D remains ambiguous. The V gene lost 0 bases and the J gene lost 5 bases, with 10 bases spanning the gap. The CDR3 is 14 residues long. Per germline, CDR1 SEHNR and CDR2 FQNEAQ (reference sequence).

V and J are TRBV2 and TRBJ2-7; D possibly corresponds to TRBD1 (8 bases). Trimming pared 6 bases from V and 1 base from J, leaving 13 bases between. The CDR3 runs 14 residues. The germline V gene encodes CDR1 SNHLY and CDR2 FYNNEI. CDR3 sequence (DNA): TGTGCCAGCAGGGCACAGGGGGGGTCCTACGAGCAGTACTTC. This sequence encodes CASRAQGGSYEQYF.

The chain combines TRBV29-1 with TRBJ1-3; D gene uncertain. The V gene lost 7 bases and the J gene lost 3 bases, with 13 bases spanning the gap. This CDR3 has 13 amino acids. CDR1 is SQVTM, CDR2 ANQGSEA, per germline. CDR3 loop: CSASGSGGNTIYF. CDR3 coding DNA: TGCAGCGCCTCAGGCTCGGGTGGAAACACCATATATTTT.

This sequence joins TRBV28 and TRBJ2-7; a weak D match, TRBD2 (6 bases). CDR1 is MDHEN and CDR2 is SYDVKM in the germline V gene. The CDR3 covers 14 residues. The V gene lost 6 bases and the J gene lost 2 bases, with 14 bases spanning the gap. CDR3 bases: TGTGCCAGCAGCCTTAGCGGTCCAACCTACGAGCAGTACTTC. It encodes CASSLSGPTYEQYF.

This clone was recorded once. This chain connects TRBV12-5 to TRBJ2-7, with 13 bases lining up with TRBD2. CDR3 length: 20 amino acids. CDR1 and CDR2 from the germline V gene are LGHNT and FRNRAP. Germline trimming cut 1 base from V and 4 bases from J; bases unmatched to any gene: 16. The CDR3 reads CASGLERKTSGLAGEYEQYF. CDR3 DNA sequence: TGTGCTAGTGGTTTGGAGCGGAAGACGTCTGGACTAGCGGGAGAATACGAGCAGTACTTC.

V usage is TRBV5-1 and J usage is TRBJ1-6; D gene ambiguous. V shed 3 bases and J shed 7 bases, with 5 bases lying between them. Germline V CDR1 and CDR2: SGHRS, YFSETQ. The CDR3 has 12 amino acids. Here the CDR3 reads CASSSQNSPLHF. The CDR3 bases are TGCGCCAGCAGCTCACAGAATTCACCCCTCCACTTT.

The gene calls are TRBV30 and TRBJ1-4; D unresolved. Trimming took off 4 bases at V and 5 bases at J, with 11 bases between the two ends. Germline CDR1 and CDR2: GTSNPN and SVGIG (reference sequence). The CDR3 extends over 13 amino acids. CDR3 in DNA: TGTGCCTGGACCGCCCAGTGGAATGAAAAACTGTTTTTT. Its protein is CAWTAQWNEKLFF.

The chain's CDR3 is CASSVPRLAGVADTQYF. Written as DNA, the CDR3 is TGTGCCAGCAGTGTCCCGCGATTAGCGGGCGTAGCAGATACGCAGTATTTT. The chain is built from TRBV6-1 and TRBJ2-3, with 7 bases aligning to TRBD2. The J segment lost 4 bases and the V segment lost 4 bases, leaving 14 bases of the junction unmatched. The CDR3 covers 17 residues. CDR1 is MNHNS, CDR2 SASEGT, per germline.